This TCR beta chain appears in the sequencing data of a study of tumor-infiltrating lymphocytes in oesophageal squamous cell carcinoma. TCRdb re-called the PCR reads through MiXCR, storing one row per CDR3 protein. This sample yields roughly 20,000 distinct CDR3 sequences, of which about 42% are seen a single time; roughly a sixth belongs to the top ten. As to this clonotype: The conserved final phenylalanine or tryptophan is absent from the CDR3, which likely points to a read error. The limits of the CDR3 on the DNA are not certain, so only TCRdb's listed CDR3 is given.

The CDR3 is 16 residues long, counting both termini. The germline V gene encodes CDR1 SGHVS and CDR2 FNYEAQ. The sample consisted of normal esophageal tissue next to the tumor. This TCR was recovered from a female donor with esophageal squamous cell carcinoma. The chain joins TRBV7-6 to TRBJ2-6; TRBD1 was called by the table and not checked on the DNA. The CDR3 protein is CASTMGGVYNEQFFGA.